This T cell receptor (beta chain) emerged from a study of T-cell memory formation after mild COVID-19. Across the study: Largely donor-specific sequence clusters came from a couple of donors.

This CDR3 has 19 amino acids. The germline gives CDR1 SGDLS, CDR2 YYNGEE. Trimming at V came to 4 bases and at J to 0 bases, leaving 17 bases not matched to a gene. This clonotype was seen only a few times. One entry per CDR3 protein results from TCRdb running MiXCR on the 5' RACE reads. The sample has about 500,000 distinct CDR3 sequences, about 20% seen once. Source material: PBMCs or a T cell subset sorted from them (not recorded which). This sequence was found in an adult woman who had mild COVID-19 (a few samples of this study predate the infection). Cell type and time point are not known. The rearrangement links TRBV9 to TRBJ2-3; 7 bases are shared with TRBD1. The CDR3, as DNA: TGTGCCAGCAGCCAGACGACAGGGACCACTTTCACAAGCACAGATACGCAGTATTTT. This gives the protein CASSQTTGTTFTSTDTQYF.